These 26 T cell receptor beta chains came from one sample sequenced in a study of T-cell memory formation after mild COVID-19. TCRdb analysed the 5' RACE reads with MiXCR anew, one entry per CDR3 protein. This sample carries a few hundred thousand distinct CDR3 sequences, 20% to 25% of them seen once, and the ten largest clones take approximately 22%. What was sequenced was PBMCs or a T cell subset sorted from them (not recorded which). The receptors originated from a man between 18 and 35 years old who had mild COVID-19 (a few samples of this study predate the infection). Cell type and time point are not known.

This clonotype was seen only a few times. CDR3: CASSAGTGGDYGYTF. Here the CDR3 DNA reads TGTGCCAGCAGCGCCGGGACAGGGGGTGACTATGGCTACACCTTC. This chain connects TRBV7-2 to TRBJ1-2; 11 bases agree with TRBD1. This CDR3 is built from 15 residues. Germline CDR1 is SGHTA and CDR2 is FQGNSA. The J segment lost 3 bases and the V segment lost 5 bases, leaving 5 bases of the junction unmatched.

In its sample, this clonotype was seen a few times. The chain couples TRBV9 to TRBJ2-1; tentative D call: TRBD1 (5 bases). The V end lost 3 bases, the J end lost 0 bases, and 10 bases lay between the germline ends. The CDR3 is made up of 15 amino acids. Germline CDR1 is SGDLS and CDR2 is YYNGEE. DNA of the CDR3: TGTGCCAGCAGCGCTCAGGGCAGCTCCTACAATGAGCAGTTCTTC. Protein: CASSAQGSSYNEQFF.

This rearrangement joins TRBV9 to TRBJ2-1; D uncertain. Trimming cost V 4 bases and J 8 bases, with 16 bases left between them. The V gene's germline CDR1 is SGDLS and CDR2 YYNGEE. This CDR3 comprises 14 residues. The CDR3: CASSQHINQDEQFF. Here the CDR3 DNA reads TGTGCCAGCAGCCAGCACATAAACCAGGATGAGCAGTTCTTC.

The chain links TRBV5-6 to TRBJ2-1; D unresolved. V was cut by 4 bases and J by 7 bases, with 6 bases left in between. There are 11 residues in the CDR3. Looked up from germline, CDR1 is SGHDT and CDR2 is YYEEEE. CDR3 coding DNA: TGTGCCAGCAGCGCTCAGAATGAGCAGTTCTTC. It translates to CASSAQNEQFF.

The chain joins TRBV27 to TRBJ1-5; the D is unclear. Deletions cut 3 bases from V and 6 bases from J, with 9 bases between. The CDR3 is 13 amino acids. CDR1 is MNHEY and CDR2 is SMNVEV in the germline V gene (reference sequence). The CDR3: CASSFRLGQPQHF. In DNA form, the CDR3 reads TGTGCCAGCAGTTTTCGGTTGGGTCAGCCCCAGCATTTT.

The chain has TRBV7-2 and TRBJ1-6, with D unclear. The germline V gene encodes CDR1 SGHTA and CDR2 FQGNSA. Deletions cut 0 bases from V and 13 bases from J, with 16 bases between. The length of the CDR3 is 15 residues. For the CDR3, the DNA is TGTGCCAGCAGCTTAGCCGGACGCGAATTGAACCCCCTCCACTTT. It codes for CASSLAGRELNPLHF.

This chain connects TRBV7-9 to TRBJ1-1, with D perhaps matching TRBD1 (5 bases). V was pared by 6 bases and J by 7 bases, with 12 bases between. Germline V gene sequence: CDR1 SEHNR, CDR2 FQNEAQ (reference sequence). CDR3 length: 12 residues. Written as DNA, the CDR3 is TGTGCCAGCAGGACTGACAGTCGTGAAGCTTTCTTT. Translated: CASRTDSREAFF. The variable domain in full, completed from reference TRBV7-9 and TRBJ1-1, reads DTGVSQNPRHKITKRGQNVTFRCDPISEHNRLYWYRQTLGQGPEFLTYFQNEAQLEKSRLLSDRFSAERPKGSFSTLEIQRTEQGDSAMYLCASRTDSREAFFGQGTRLTVV.

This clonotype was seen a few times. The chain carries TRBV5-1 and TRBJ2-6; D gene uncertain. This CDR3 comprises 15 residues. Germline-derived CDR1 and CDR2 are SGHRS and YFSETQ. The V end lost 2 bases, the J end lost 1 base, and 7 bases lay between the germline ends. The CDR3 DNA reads TGCGCCAGCAGCTTTGGGGATTCTGGGGCCAACGTCCTGACTTTC. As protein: CASSFGDSGANVLTF.

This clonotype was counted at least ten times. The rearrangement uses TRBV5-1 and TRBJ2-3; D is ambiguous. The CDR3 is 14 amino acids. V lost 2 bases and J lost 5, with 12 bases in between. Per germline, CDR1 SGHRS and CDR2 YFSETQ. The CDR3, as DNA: TGCGCCAGCAGCTTCTCAGGCGGCGGAGATACGCAGTATTTT. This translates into CASSFSGGGDTQYF.

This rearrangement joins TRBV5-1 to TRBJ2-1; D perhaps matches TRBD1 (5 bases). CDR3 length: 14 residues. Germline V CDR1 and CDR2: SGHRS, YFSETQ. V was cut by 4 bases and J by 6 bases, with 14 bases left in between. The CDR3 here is CASSPTLQGNEQFF. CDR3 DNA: TGCGCCAGCAGCCCTACACTCCAGGGCAATGAGCAGTTCTTC.

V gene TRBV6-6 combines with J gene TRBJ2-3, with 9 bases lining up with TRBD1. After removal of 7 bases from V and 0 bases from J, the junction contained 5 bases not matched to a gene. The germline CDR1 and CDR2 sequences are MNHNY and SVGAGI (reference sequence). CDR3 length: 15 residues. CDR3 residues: CASTRGQGSTDTQYF. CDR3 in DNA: TGTGCCAGCACTAGGGGACAGGGAAGCACAGATACGCAGTATTTT.

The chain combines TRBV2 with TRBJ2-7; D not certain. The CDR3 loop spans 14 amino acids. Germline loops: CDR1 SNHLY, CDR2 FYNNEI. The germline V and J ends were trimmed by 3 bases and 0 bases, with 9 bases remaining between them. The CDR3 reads CASSETPGSYEQYF. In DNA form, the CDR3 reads TGTGCCAGCAGTGAGACACCAGGCTCCTACGAGCAGTACTTC. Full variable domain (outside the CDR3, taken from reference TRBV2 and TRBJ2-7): EPEVTQTPSHQVTQMGQEVILRCVPISNHLYFYWYRQILGQKVEFLVSFYNNEISEKSEIFDDQFSVERPDGSNFTLKIRSTKLEDSAMYFCASSETPGSYEQYFGPGTRLTVT.

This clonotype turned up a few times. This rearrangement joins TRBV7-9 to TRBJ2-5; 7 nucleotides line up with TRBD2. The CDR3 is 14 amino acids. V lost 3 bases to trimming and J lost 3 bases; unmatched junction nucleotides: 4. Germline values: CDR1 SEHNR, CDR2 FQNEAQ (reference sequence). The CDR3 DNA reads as TGTGCCAGCAGCTTTCTCAGCGGGGAAGAGACCCAGTACTTC. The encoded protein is CASSFLSGEETQYF.

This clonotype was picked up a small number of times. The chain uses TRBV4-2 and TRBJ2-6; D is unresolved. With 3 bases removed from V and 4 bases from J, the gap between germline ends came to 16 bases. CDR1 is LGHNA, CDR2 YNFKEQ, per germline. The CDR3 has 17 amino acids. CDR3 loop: CASSQPLIERGANVLTF. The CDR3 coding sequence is TGTGCCAGCAGCCAGCCCCTCATTGAACGAGGGGCCAACGTCCTGACTTTC.

CDR3 coding DNA: TGTGCCAGCAGTGGCGGCGGGAATTACAATTCACCCCTCCACTTT. Translation: CASSGGGNYNSPLHF. This rearrangement joins TRBV2 to TRBJ1-6; no clear D. The V end was cut by 4 bases, the J end by 7 bases, with 14 bases between. Germline CDR1 is SNHLY and CDR2 is FYNNEI. The CDR3 runs 15 residues.

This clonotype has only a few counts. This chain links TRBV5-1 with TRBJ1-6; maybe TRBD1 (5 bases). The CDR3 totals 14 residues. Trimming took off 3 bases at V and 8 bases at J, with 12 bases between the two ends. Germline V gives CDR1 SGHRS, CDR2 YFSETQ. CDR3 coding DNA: TGCGCCAGCAGCTCCGTCAAAGGGGATTCACCCCTCCACTTT. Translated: CASSSVKGDSPLHF.

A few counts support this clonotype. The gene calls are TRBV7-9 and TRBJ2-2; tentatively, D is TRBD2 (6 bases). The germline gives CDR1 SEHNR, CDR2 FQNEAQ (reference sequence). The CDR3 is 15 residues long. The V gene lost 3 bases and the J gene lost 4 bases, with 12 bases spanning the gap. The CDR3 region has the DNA TGTGCCAGCAGCTTGGAGGGGCGGGGCACCGGGGAGCTGTTTTTT. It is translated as CASSLEGRGTGELFF.

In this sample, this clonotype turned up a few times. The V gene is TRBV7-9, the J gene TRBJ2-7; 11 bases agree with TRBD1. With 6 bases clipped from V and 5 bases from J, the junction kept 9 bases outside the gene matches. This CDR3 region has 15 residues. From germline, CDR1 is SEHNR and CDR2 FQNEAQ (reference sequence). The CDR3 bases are TGTGCCAGCAGTTGGGACAGGGGGTTTAATAACGAGCAGTACTTC. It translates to CASSWDRGFNNEQYF.

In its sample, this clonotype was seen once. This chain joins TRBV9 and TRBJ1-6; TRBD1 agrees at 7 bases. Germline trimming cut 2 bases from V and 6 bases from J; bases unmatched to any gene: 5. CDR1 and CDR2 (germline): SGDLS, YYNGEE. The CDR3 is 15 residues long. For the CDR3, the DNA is TGTGCCAGCAGCGTCACAGGGGCCGGTAATTCACCCCTCCACTTT. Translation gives CASSVTGAGNSPLHF.

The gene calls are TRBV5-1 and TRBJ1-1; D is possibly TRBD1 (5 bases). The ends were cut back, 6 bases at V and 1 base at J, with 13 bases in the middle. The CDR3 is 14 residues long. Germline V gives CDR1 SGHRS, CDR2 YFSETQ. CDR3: CASTWGGPNTEAFF. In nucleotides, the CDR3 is TGCGCCAGCACCTGGGGGGGACCGAACACTGAAGCTTTCTTT.

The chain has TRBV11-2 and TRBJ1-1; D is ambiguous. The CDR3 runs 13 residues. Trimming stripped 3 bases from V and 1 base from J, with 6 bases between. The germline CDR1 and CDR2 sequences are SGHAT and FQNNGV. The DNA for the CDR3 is TGTGCCAGCAGCTTTCAGCAGAACACTGAAGCTTTCTTT. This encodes CASSFQQNTEAFF.

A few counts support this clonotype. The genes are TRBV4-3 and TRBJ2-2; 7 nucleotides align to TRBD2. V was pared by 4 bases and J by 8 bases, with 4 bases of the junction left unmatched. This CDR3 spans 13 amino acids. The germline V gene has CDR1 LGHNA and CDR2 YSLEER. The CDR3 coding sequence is TGCGCCAGCAGCCGGGAGGGGTTGGGGGAGCTGTTTTTT. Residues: CASSREGLGELFF.

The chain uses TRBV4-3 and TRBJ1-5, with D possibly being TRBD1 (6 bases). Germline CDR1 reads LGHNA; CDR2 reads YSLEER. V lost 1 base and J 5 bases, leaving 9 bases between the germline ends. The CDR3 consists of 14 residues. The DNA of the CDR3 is TGCGCCAGCAGCCAAGTGGCAGGGGATCAGCCCCAGCATTTT. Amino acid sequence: CASSQVAGDQPQHF.

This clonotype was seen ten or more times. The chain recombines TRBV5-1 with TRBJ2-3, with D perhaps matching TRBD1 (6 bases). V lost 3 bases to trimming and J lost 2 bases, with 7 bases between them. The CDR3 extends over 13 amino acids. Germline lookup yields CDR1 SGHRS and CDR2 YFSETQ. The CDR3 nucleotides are TGCGCCAGCAGCTACAGGGTCACAGATACGCAGTATTTT. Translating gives CASSYRVTDTQYF.

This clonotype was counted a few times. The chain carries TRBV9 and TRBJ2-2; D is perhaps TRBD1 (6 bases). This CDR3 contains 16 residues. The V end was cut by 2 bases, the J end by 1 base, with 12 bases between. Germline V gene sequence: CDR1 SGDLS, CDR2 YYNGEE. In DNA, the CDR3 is TGTGCCAGCAGCGTCCGGGACATAGGGAACACCGGGGAGCTGTTTTTT. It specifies CASSVRDIGNTGELFF. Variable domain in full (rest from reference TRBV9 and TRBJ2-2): DSGVTQTPKHLITATGQRVTLRCSPRSGDLSVYWYQQSLDQGLQFLIQYYNGEERAKGNILERFSAQQFPDLHSELNLSSLELGDSALYFCASSVRDIGNTGELFFGEGSRLTVL.

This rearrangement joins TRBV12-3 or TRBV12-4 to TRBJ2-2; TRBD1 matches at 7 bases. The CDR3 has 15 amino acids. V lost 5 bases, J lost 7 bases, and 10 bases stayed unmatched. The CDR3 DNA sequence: TGTGCCAGCAGTGTCGACAGGGTGTTTGTCGGGGAGCTGTTTTTT. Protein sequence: CASSVDRVFVGELFF.